Below, 20 T cell receptor beta chains from the same sample are listed, as sequenced in a study of cytomegalovirus exposure and HLA in healthy donors. Vbeta (60) and Jbeta (13) primers were used in the PCR. Data came from immunoSEQ multiplex PCR; TCRdb stores just in-frame clones and leaves some out. The table includes 150,000 to 160,000 clones, about 80% detected once. The sequencing input was PBMCs. The receptors were gathered from a man aged 25 to 40 in good health and CMV-seropositive.

The V call is TRBV6-5, the J call TRBJ1-2; possible D gene TRBD1, 6 bases. This CDR3 has 12 residues. Trimming pared 6 bases from V and 4 bases from J, leaving 9 bases between. The germline V gene has CDR1 MNHEY and CDR2 SVGAGI. CDR3 loop: CASSRGPYGYTF. In nucleotides, the CDR3 is TGTGCCAGCAGCAGGGGCCCCTATGGCTACACCTTC.

This clone was counted once. The junction differs from germline at one of its ends, possibly a read error. The chain couples TRBV9 to TRBJ1-2; D gene ambiguous. CDR1 is SGDLS and CDR2 is YYNGEE in the germline V gene. The CDR3 consists of 14 residues. CDR3: CVSSVLPEGSGYTF. CDR3 DNA sequence: TGTGTCAGCAGCGTCCTCCCGGAGGGTAGTGGCTACACCTTC.

This chain links TRBV28 with TRBJ2-7; 14 bases fit TRBD2. V was clipped by 5 bases and J by 5 bases; unmatched bases: 11. Germline assignment: CDR1 MDHEN and CDR2 SYDVKM. The CDR3 is 17 amino acids. CDR3 sequence (DNA): TGTGCCAGCAGTATATATCCGGGACTAGCGGGAGTCGACGAGCAGTACTTC. Protein product: CASSIYPGLAGVDEQYF.

A few counts support this clone. The V gene is TRBV5-1, the J gene TRBJ2-2; D gene ambiguous. V was trimmed by 2 bases and J by 4 bases, leaving 6 bases between them. The germline gives CDR1 SGHRS, CDR2 YFSETQ. The CDR3 covers 13 residues. The CDR3, as DNA: TGCGCCAGCAGCTTAACAAGCACCGGGGAGCTGTTTTTT. Protein sequence: CASSLTSTGELFF.

The CDR3 nucleotides are TGTGCCAGCAGTTACGTCGCTAGAAGCAATGAGCAGTTCTTC. Its translation is CASSYVARSNEQFF. The chain links TRBV6-5 to TRBJ2-1; D is uncertain. V was clipped by 2 bases and J by 6 bases, with 11 bases between them. This CDR3 has 14 residues. Germline loops: CDR1 MNHEY, CDR2 SVGAGI.

This chain links TRBV29-1 with TRBJ2-1, with TRBD2 matching over 8 bases. Losses at the gene ends were 7 bases for V and 9 bases for J; bases not matched to a gene: 11. CDR3 length equals 13 residues. Per germline, CDR1 SQVTM and CDR2 ANQGSEA. CDR3 coding DNA: TGCAGCGCCAGAGCGGGAGCCCCTAGTGAGCAGTTCTTC. It yields the protein CSARAGAPSEQFF.

This clone was detected only a few times. The rearrangement links TRBV30 to TRBJ2-1, with 10 positions matching TRBD2. This CDR3 has 15 amino acids. Germline assignment: CDR1 GTSNPN and CDR2 SVGIG (reference sequence). V shed 4 bases and J 7 bases; nucleotides not matched to a gene: 10. For the CDR3, the DNA is TGTGCCTGGAATTGGCTAGCGGGAGTGGAGAATGAGCAGTTCTTC. Translated, it gives CAWNWLAGVENEQFF.

The genes are TRBV5-1 and TRBJ1-3; no reliable D call. CDR3 length: 15 residues. Per the germline V gene, CDR1 is SGHRS and CDR2 is YFSETQ. V was shortened by 2 bases and J by 0 bases, with 9 bases between the two germline ends. The CDR3: CASSFGSGSGNTIYF. The CDR3 DNA reads TGCGCCAGCAGCTTTGGCTCTGGCTCTGGAAACACCATATATTTT.

The chain combines TRBV28 with TRBJ2-2; 10 positions match TRBD2. This CDR3 contains 17 residues. The V and J ends lost 1 base and 1 base, in that order; junction bases with no gene match: 3. CDR1 is MDHEN, CDR2 SYDVKM, per germline. The CDR3 protein is CASSLYPSGRNTGELFF. The CDR3 region has the DNA TGTGCCAGCAGTTTATACCCTAGCGGGAGGAACACCGGGGAGCTGTTTTTT.

The rearrangement links TRBV28 to TRBJ1-5; D uncertain. The CDR3 consists of 12 residues. CDR1 and CDR2 from the germline V gene are MDHEN and SYDVKM. V gave up 7 bases and J gave up 6 bases, with 10 bases separating them. CDR3 coding DNA: TGTGCCAGCAACCTCGGGAGTCAGCCCCAGCATTTT. Amino acids: CASNLGSQPQHF.

The rearrangement uses TRBV6-6 and TRBJ2-3; TRBD2 aligns across 7 bases. V lost 6 bases, J lost 1 base, and 4 bases stayed unmatched. Looked up from germline, CDR1 is MNHNY and CDR2 is SVGAGI (reference sequence). The CDR3 runs to 14 residues. The CDR3 sequence is CASSLTSGTDTQYF. The CDR3 nucleotides are TGTGCCAGCAGCCTTACTAGCGGCACAGATACGCAGTATTTT.

The chain combines TRBV6-5 with TRBJ2-1; 10 nucleotides agree with TRBD1. Germline assignment: CDR1 MNHEY and CDR2 SVGAGI. V lost 0 bases to trimming and J lost 9 bases; unmatched junction nucleotides: 5. The CDR3 contains 15 residues. This chain's CDR3 is CASSYSGQGSREQFF. The CDR3 DNA reads TGTGCCAGCAGTTACTCGGGACAGGGGTCTCGTGAGCAGTTCTTC.

V and J are TRBV19 and TRBJ1-2, with no clear D. The CDR3 is 14 amino acids. Germline CDR1 reads LNHDA; CDR2 reads SQIVND (reference sequence). Between the trimmed V and J ends, which lost 1 base and 6 bases, there was a span of 12 bases. CDR3 nucleotide sequence: TGTGCCAGTAGTATAGTAACCCATGGGCATGGCTACACCTTC. Amino acids: CASSIVTHGHGYTF.

CDR3 bases: TGTGCCAGCAGCTTGCCGGACAGGGGGCAGAAGCAGTTCTTC. The encoded protein is CASSLPDRGQKQFF. The chain has TRBV5-6 and TRBJ2-1; 11 nucleotides agree with TRBD1. CDR1 and CDR2 from the germline V gene are SGHDT and YYEEEE. J lost 11 bases, V lost 1 base, and 5 bases had no gene match. There are 14 residues in the CDR3.

The chain carries TRBV5-8 and TRBJ1-5; a possible D gene is TRBD1 (6 bases). The CDR3 is made up of 15 amino acids. V dropped 3 bases and J dropped 0 bases, with 10 bases sitting between them. Germline CDR1 SGHTS, CDR2 YDEGEE. DNA for the CDR3: TGTGCCAGCAGCTCAAAGGGGGTTAGCAATCAGCCCCAGCATTTT. It yields the protein CASSSKGVSNQPQHF.

This sequence joins TRBV5-1 and TRBJ2-7; D is unclear. This CDR3 region has 13 residues. CDR1 and CDR2 from the germline V gene are SGHRS and YFSETQ. V lost 4 bases to trimming and J lost 0 bases, with 8 bases between them. The CDR3 coding sequence is TGCGCCAGCAGCCCGTTCCCCTCCTACGAGCAGTACTTC. Encoded protein: CASSPFPSYEQYF.

The rearrangement joins TRBV29-1 to TRBJ2-5, with D perhaps TRBD1 (5 bases). The J call is uncertain, as TRBJ2-7 better fits the DNA end. Germline assignment: CDR1 SQVTM and CDR2 ANQGSEA. This CDR3 is built from 14 residues. Here the CDR3 DNA reads TGCAGCGCCGGACGCCCCAGGGCCCCCTACGAGCAGTACTTC. Amino acid sequence: CSAGRPRAPYEQYF.

This sequence joins TRBV4-2 and TRBJ2-3; no clear D. The length of the CDR3 is 16 residues. Germline-derived CDR1 and CDR2 are LGHNA and YNFKEQ. V shed 4 bases and J shed 2 bases, with 16 bases lying between them. CDR3 DNA: TGTGCCAGCAGCCTACAGACCACCGGTCCCACAGATACGCAGTATTTT. Protein product: CASSLQTTGPTDTQYF.

This chain uses TRBV27 with TRBJ2-1; 9 bases line up with TRBD1. The CDR3 is made up of 17 amino acids. Germline V gene sequence: CDR1 MNHEY, CDR2 SMNVEV (reference sequence). V was pared by 5 bases and J by 0 bases, with 8 bases of the junction left unmatched. CDR3 in DNA: TGTGCCAGCAGTCCGGGACAGGGAATCAGCTCCTACAATGAGCAGTTCTTC. It yields the protein CASSPGQGISSYNEQFF.

In its sample, this clone was seen a few times. J is TRBJ2-5 and V is TRBV9; 11 nucleotides match TRBD2. This CDR3 has 15 residues. With 0 bases clipped from V and 5 bases from J, the junction kept 3 bases outside the gene matches. CDR1 and CDR2 from the germline V gene are SGDLS and YYNGEE. The CDR3 DNA reads TGTGCCAGCAGCGTAGACCCTAGCGGGGGGGAGACCCAGTACTTC. Its protein is CASSVDPSGGETQYF.